The 11 T cell receptor beta chains below were found in one sample sequenced in a study of blood T cell repertoires in COVID-19. The data were produced by immunoSEQ multiplex PCR, yet TCRdb's version contains in-frame clones alone and is incomplete. The sample includes fewer than 150,000 clones, 84% of them seen just once. The sample consisted of peripheral blood. Receptor source: a human donor in a cohort sampled during active COVID-19.

The gene calls are TRBV7-8 and TRBJ1-6, with D unclear. This CDR3 region has 14 residues. Germline-derived CDR1 and CDR2 are SGHVS and FQNEAQ. V was pared by 1 base and J by 6 bases, with 7 bases between. The CDR3 DNA follows: TGTGCCAGCAGCTTAGGGCCGTTTAATTCACCCCTCCACTTT. It encodes CASSLGPFNSPLHF.

The CDR3 region is CASSEARRTGGSGYTF. CDR3 nucleotides: TGTGCCAGCAGTGAAGCGCGGCGGACAGGGGGCAGTGGCTACACCTTC. The chain links TRBV6-1 to TRBJ1-2; 11 bases match TRBD1. The CDR3 loop spans 16 amino acids. Trimming at V came to 0 bases and at J to 7 bases, leaving 7 bases not matched to a gene. The germline V gene encodes CDR1 MNHNS and CDR2 SASEGT.

This chain connects TRBV4-1 to TRBJ1-6, with 9 nucleotides matching TRBD1. J was trimmed by 6 bases and V by 2 bases; bases with no gene match: 5. CDR1 is MGHRA and CDR2 is YSYEKL in the germline V gene. The CDR3 is made up of 16 amino acids. This CDR3 is CASSQTTGGSNSPLHF. Here the CDR3 DNA reads TGCGCCAGCAGCCAAACCACAGGGGGCAGTAATTCACCCCTCCACTTT.

J is TRBJ2-2 and V is TRBV29-1, with 7 nucleotides matching TRBD2. Germline V gene sequence: CDR1 SQVTM, CDR2 ANQGSEA. V shed 7 bases, J shed 5 bases, and the junction held 7 bases outside the gene matches. The CDR3 contains 13 residues. The CDR3 sequence: CSGEVGGTGELFF. DNA of the CDR3: TGCAGCGGGGAGGTCGGGGGGACCGGGGAGCTGTTTTTT.

The chain has TRBV11-2 and TRBJ1-5, with D possibly TRBD1 on 6 matching bases. Per the germline V gene, CDR1 is SGHAT and CDR2 is FQNNGV. Trimming cost V 0 bases and J 5 bases, with 11 bases left between them. The CDR3 totals 15 residues. The CDR3 bases are TGTGCCAGCAGCTTAGACGCAGGGGCCTATCAGCCCCAGCATTTT. The encoded protein is CASSLDAGAYQPQHF.

V and J are TRBV3-1 (or the pseudogene TRBV3-2) and TRBJ2-3; 12 bases align to TRBD2. There are 18 residues in the CDR3. The V gene end was trimmed by 4 bases and the J gene end by 0 bases; junction bases not matched to a gene: 8. The germline V gene encodes CDR1 LGHDT and CDR2 YNNKEL (reference sequence). For the CDR3, the DNA is TGTGCCAGCAGCCGCCGACTAGCGGGGGCCTCAAGCACAGATACGCAGTATTTT. Its protein product is CASSRRLAGASSTDTQYF.

This chain connects TRBV19 to TRBJ1-5; tentatively, D is TRBD1 (5 bases). Germline assignment: CDR1 LNHDA and CDR2 SQIVND (reference sequence). Between the trimmed V and J ends, which lost 3 bases and 8 bases, there was a span of 14 bases. This CDR3 comprises 14 residues. CDR3 protein: CASSIPQGIEPQHF. The CDR3 bases are TGTGCCAGTAGTATTCCCCAGGGTATTGAGCCCCAGCATTTT.

The chain combines TRBV20-1 with TRBJ2-3, with 10 bases matching TRBD2. Germline CDR1 reads DFQATT; CDR2 reads SNEGSKA (reference sequence). J was trimmed by 0 bases and V by 3 bases; bases with no gene match: 3. The CDR3 sequence is 15 residues long. The CDR3 DNA sequence: TGCAGTGCTAGTGGAGCGGGGGGGAGCACAGATACGCAGTATTTT. The encoded protein is CSASGAGGSTDTQYF.

The chain recombines TRBV7-9 with TRBJ2-3; D perhaps matches TRBD1 (6 bases). Trimming removed 1 base at V and 0 bases at J, with 11 bases between. From germline, CDR1 is SEHNR and CDR2 FQNEAQ (reference sequence). This CDR3 spans 16 amino acids. CDR3 residues: CASSLGVGASTDTQYF. In DNA form, the CDR3 reads TGTGCCAGCAGCTTAGGAGTGGGGGCTAGCACAGATACGCAGTATTTT.

The V gene is TRBV7-2, the J gene TRBJ2-3, with 13 nucleotides matching TRBD2. There are 18 residues in the CDR3. CDR1 is SGHTA and CDR2 is FQGNSA in the germline V gene. J gave up 4 bases and V 5 bases, and 12 bases lay outside the gene matches. The CDR3 DNA sequence: TGTGCCAGCAGCCCCCGGGGGGAACTAGCGGGGGGGCCAGATACGCAGTATTTT. Translation gives CASSPRGELAGGPDTQYF.

The chain carries TRBV3-1 (or the pseudogene TRBV3-2) and TRBJ2-3; perhaps TRBD2 as D (5 bases). Looked up from germline, CDR1 is LGHDT and CDR2 is YNNKEL (reference sequence). The V and J ends lost 4 bases and 6 bases respectively, with 11 bases between them. The CDR3 extends over 13 amino acids. CDR3 amino acids: CASSLDRGDTQYF. In nucleotides, the CDR3 is TGTGCCAGCAGCCTGGACCGAGGGGATACGCAGTATTTT.